Shown below are 25 T cell receptor beta chains from a single sample sequenced in a study of blood T cell repertoires in COVID-19. Sequencing used immunoSEQ multiplex PCR; TCRdb keeps in-frame clones, though not all of them. The repertoire consists of 230,000 or so clones, with about 87% occurring once and the leading ten covering 2.5% to 3%. Sequencing was carried out using PBMCs or T cells enriched from blood (not recorded which). Every receptor here comes from a woman aged 25-40 years who had recovered from COVID-19.

The J gene is TRBJ1-1, the V gene TRBV7-2; D may be TRBD1 (6 bases). Trimming removed 5 bases from V and 1 base from J, with 11 bases in between. The CDR3 has 14 residues. CDR1 is SGHTA, CDR2 FQGNSA, per germline. The CDR3 reads CASSRRGGNTEAFF. DNA for the CDR3: TGTGCCAGCAGCAGAAGGGGGGGGAACACTGAAGCTTTCTTT.

The V gene is TRBV2, the J gene TRBJ2-5, with 9 bases lining up with TRBD1. V shed 6 bases and J 4 bases; nucleotides not matched to a gene: 6. The CDR3 sequence is 14 residues long. Germline V gene sequence: CDR1 SNHLY, CDR2 FYNNEI. The CDR3 DNA reads as TGTGCCAGCAGCTCTGACAGGGGGGTAGAGACCCAGTACTTC. It is translated as CASSSDRGVETQYF.

The chain couples TRBV2 to TRBJ1-3; D ambiguous. The germline V gene has CDR1 SNHLY and CDR2 FYNNEI. V was cut by 2 bases and J by 0 bases, with 11 bases left in between. This CDR3 spans 16 amino acids. The CDR3 reads CASSEWLRSSGNTIYF. The CDR3 coding sequence is TGTGCCAGCAGTGAATGGCTCAGAAGCTCTGGAAACACCATATATTTT.

This rearrangement joins TRBV4-1 to TRBJ2-1; possibly TRBD1 for D (6 bases). CDR1 is MGHRA and CDR2 is YSYEKL in the germline V gene. This CDR3 comprises 13 residues. V was cut by 3 bases and J by 8 bases, with 11 bases left in between. CDR3 coding DNA: TGCGCCAGCAGCCATGGGGACAACTATGAGCAGTTCTTC. It specifies CASSHGDNYEQFF.

The chain is built from TRBV29-1 and TRBJ1-2, with TRBD1 identical over 9 bases. The CDR3 contains 13 residues. Germline V gene data show CDR1 as SQVTM and CDR2 as ANQGSEA. The ends lost 6 bases at V and 8 bases at J; junction bases unmatched: 10. CDR3 coding DNA: TGCAGCGTCCCCTCGGGACAGGGAGGCGGCTACACCTTC. Translation gives CSVPSGQGGGYTF.

The chain carries TRBV7-5 and TRBJ1-1; TRBD1, the D gene given by the table, was not confirmed from the DNA. TRBV7-5 is labeled a pseudogene. This CDR3 has 19 amino acids. In DNA, the CDR3 is TGTGCCAGAAGCTTAGGGACAGAGGGGCCCTCTTTCATGAACACTGAAGCTTTCTTT. It yields the protein CARSLGTEGPSFMNTEAFF.

In DNA, the CDR3 is TGTGCCAGCAGTCAACAAGAGCCCCAGCATTTT. It specifies CASSQQEPQHF. J is TRBJ1-5 and V is TRBV12-3 or TRBV12-4, with D unresolved. The CDR3 is 11 residues long. V was pared by 5 bases and J by 8 bases, with 7 bases between.

This chain joins TRBV29-1 and TRBJ1-1; the match to TRBD1 covers 7 bases. This CDR3 is built from 14 residues. The V gene's germline CDR1 is SQVTM and CDR2 ANQGSEA. The junction had 11 bases not matched to a gene; V was cut back by 6 bases and J by 4 bases. The CDR3 sequence: CSVDGTVLGTEAFF. The CDR3 region has the DNA TGCAGCGTCGACGGGACAGTTCTTGGCACTGAAGCTTTCTTT. The complete variable domain, with remaining parts taken from reference TRBV29-1 and TRBJ1-1, reads SAVISQKPSRDICQRGTSLTIQCQVDSQVTMMFWYRQQPGQSLTLIATANQGSEATYESGFVIDKFPISRPNLTFSTLTVSNMSPEDSSIYLCSVDGTVLGTEAFFGQGTRLTVV.

The rearrangement joins TRBV12-5 to TRBJ1-1, with 8 nucleotides matching TRBD1. After removal of 5 bases from V and 1 base from J, the junction contained 3 bases not matched to a gene. The germline CDR1 and CDR2 sequences are LGHNT and FRNRAP. CDR3 length: 14 residues. The CDR3 region has the DNA TGTGCTAGTGGTGCCGGGACAGGGAACACTGAAGCTTTCTTT. Translated: CASGAGTGNTEAFF.

J is TRBJ1-1 and V is TRBV29-1; possible D gene TRBD1, 6 bases. V lost 7 bases and J 5 bases, leaving 23 bases between the germline ends. Germline V gene data show CDR1 as SQVTM and CDR2 as ANQGSEA. The CDR3 has 15 amino acids. In nucleotides, the CDR3 is TGCAGCGCCCGAGGGGGGGGACCCAAAAGAACTGAAGCTTTCTTT. This codes for CSARGGGPKRTEAFF.

The V and J genes are TRBV27 and TRBJ1-4; TRBD1 might be the D (6 bases). Trimming pared 6 bases from V and 12 bases from J, leaving 11 bases between. Germline V gene sequence: CDR1 MNHEY, CDR2 SMNVEV (reference sequence). The CDR3 is 11 residues long. CDR3 sequence: CASRIGGELFF. The DNA for the CDR3 is TGTGCCAGCAGAATAGGGGGGGAACTGTTTTTT.

The chain links TRBV7-9 to TRBJ2-2, with TRBD1 identical over 10 bases. CDR1 and CDR2 (germline): SEHNR, FQNEAQ (reference sequence). The V and J ends lost 5 bases and 7 bases, in that order; junction bases with no gene match: 13. CDR3 size: 17 residues. The chain's CDR3 is CASSLLPDRGRDGELFF. CDR3 DNA: TGTGCCAGCAGCCTCCTCCCCGACAGGGGGCGTGACGGGGAGCTGTTTTTT. The full variable domain, its missing parts supplied by reference TRBV7-9 and TRBJ2-2, is DTGVSQNPRHKITKRGQNVTFRCDPISEHNRLYWYRQTLGQGPEFLTYFQNEAQLEKSRLLSDRFSAERPKGSFSTLEIQRTEQGDSAMYLCASSLLPDRGRDGELFFGEGSRLTVL.

This clone occurred once. This rearrangement joins TRBV18 to TRBJ2-7; 8 nucleotides line up with TRBD2. V was clipped by 2 bases and J by 2 bases; unmatched bases: 2. This CDR3 has 14 amino acids. In germline, CDR1 is KGHSH, CDR2 LQKENI. The CDR3 sequence is CASSPGLAPYEQYF. In DNA form, the CDR3 reads TGTGCCAGCTCACCAGGACTAGCTCCCTACGAGCAGTACTTC.

V usage is TRBV6-4 and J usage is TRBJ1-6; maybe TRBD1 (5 bases). This CDR3 comprises 15 residues. With 4 bases removed from V and 11 bases from J, the gap between germline ends came to 18 bases. Per the germline V gene, CDR1 is MRHNA and CDR2 is SNTAGT. The CDR3 loop reads CASSGPRDELAPLHF. Here the CDR3 DNA reads TGTGCCAGCAGTGGCCCGCGGGACGAATTGGCACCCCTCCACTTT.

In nucleotides, the CDR3 is TGCGCCAGCAGCCAAGAAAAGGGGACAGGGTGGAGGGGTGGCTACACCTTC. It codes for CASSQEKGTGWRGGYTF. V and J are TRBV4-3 and TRBJ1-2, with 9 bases fitting TRBD1. V lost 0 bases, J lost 7 bases, and 12 bases stayed unmatched. Germline CDR1 and CDR2: LGHNA and YSLEER. This CDR3 comprises 17 residues.

The gene calls are TRBV28 and TRBJ2-1, with a weak D call TRBD2 (5 bases). CDR1 and CDR2 (germline): MDHEN, SYDVKM. The CDR3 sequence is 15 residues long. Trimming removed 2 bases from V and 4 bases from J, with 12 bases in between. The CDR3 spells CASSLTGGTYNEQFF. CDR3 coding DNA: TGTGCCAGCAGTTTAACCGGAGGTACATACAATGAGCAGTTCTTC.

This chain connects TRBV10-3 to TRBJ1-4; no clear D. Trimming took 7 bases from V and 8 from J, leaving 14 bases between them. The CDR3 covers 13 residues. Germline V gives CDR1 ENHRY, CDR2 SYGVKD. Written as DNA, the CDR3 is TGTGCCATCAAAGGACTCTCTTCAGAAAAACTGTTTTTT. This gives the protein CAIKGLSSEKLFF.

The J gene is TRBJ1-4, the V gene TRBV6-5; D is perhaps TRBD1 (5 bases). From germline, CDR1 is MNHEY and CDR2 SVGAGI. Deletions cut 7 bases from V and 5 bases from J, with 11 bases between. This CDR3 has 13 amino acids. Here the CDR3 DNA reads TGTGCCAGCACCCCCAGGGTCAATGAAAAACTGTTTTTT. It encodes CASTPRVNEKLFF.

As DNA, the CDR3 is TGTGCCAGCAGCCCCCAGGGTGGGGCTTGGGGCTATGAAGCTTTCTTT. Amino acid sequence: CASSPQGGAWGYEAFF. This chain joins TRBV7-9 and TRBJ1-1; maybe TRBD1 (5 bases). Germline V gene data show CDR1 as SEHNR and CDR2 as FQNEAQ (reference sequence). The V end was cut by 5 bases, the J end by 7 bases, with 23 bases between. The CDR3 covers 16 residues.

The V gene is TRBV6-5, the J gene TRBJ2-1; 8 nucleotides match TRBD2. Germline V gene data show CDR1 as MNHEY and CDR2 as SVGAGI. This CDR3 region has 14 residues. After removal of 2 bases from V and 9 bases from J, the junction contained 6 bases not matched to a gene. The CDR3 region has the DNA TGTGCCAGCAGTTACCAGACTAGCGTCCGTGAGCAGTTCTTC. Its protein is CASSYQTSVREQFF.

This clone was found once. The chain couples TRBV4-1 to TRBJ1-1; TRBD1 might be the D (6 bases). CDR3 length equals 14 residues. The germline V and J ends were trimmed by 6 bases and 6 bases, with 17 bases remaining between them. Germline values: CDR1 MGHRA, CDR2 YSYEKL. CDR3 protein: CASSETAGVSEAFF. The CDR3 region has the DNA TGCGCCAGCAGTGAGACAGCAGGGGTATCTGAAGCTTTCTTT.

V and J are TRBV27 and TRBJ1-2; D perhaps matches TRBD1 (5 bases). The CDR3 extends over 13 amino acids. Germline CDR1 is MNHEY and CDR2 is SMNVEV (reference sequence). The V end lost 6 bases, the J end lost 10 bases, and 18 bases lay between the germline ends. CDR3 in DNA: TGTGCCAGCAGCCGGGGGGGGACGGACCCCTACACCTTC. Amino acid sequence: CASSRGGTDPYTF.

This sequence joins TRBV19 and TRBJ1-5; D is unclear. The CDR3 is 15 residues long. Germline V lookup: CDR1 LNHDA, CDR2 SQIVND (reference sequence). V shed 3 bases and J shed 0 bases, with 9 bases lying between them. The CDR3 DNA sequence: TGTGCCAGTAGTATGCTCACTTATAGCAATCAGCCCCAGCATTTT. It encodes CASSMLTYSNQPQHF.

The rearrangement joins TRBV19 to TRBJ1-4; D is unclear. Germline V lookup: CDR1 LNHDA, CDR2 SQIVND (reference sequence). The CDR3 sequence is 14 residues long. V gave up 4 bases and J gave up 7 bases, with 13 bases separating them. CDR3 nucleotides: TGTGCCAGTAGTACCGGAGGGCTGCTTGAAAAACTGTTTTTT. It is translated as CASSTGGLLEKLFF.

V gene TRBV30 combines with J gene TRBJ2-2; perhaps TRBD1 as D (5 bases). V was clipped by 0 bases and J by 5 bases, with 16 bases between them. The germline V gene encodes CDR1 GTSNPN and CDR2 SVGIG (reference sequence). This CDR3 has 16 amino acids. The CDR3 sequence is CAWSVAEDSYTGELFF. CDR3 coding DNA: TGTGCCTGGAGTGTGGCAGAAGACAGCTATACCGGGGAGCTGTTTTTT.